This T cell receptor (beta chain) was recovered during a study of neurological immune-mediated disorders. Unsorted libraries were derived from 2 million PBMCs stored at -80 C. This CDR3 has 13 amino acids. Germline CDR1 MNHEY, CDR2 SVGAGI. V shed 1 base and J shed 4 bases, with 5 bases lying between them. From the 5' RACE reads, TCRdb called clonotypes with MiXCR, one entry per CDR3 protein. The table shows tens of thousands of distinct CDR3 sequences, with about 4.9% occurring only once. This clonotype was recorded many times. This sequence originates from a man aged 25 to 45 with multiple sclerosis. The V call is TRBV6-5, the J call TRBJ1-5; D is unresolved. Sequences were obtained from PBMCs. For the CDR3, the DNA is TGTGCCAGCAGTTACTATAGAAATCAGCCCCAGCATTTT. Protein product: CASSYYRNQPQHF.